This TCR beta chain was identified during a study of cytomegalovirus exposure and HLA in healthy donors. Healthy bone marrow donors supplied every sample. The primer mix had 60 Vbeta and 13 Jbeta primers. Clones were read by immunoSEQ multiplex PCR, and TCRdb kept only the in-frame ones, dropping some. The table lists roughly 150,000 clones, roughly 80% of them singletons. The CDR3 has 15 residues. Trimming left V 1 base short and J 8 bases short, with 14 bases between. Germline V gene sequence: CDR1 MNHEY, CDR2 SVGAGI. To note about this clone: The antigen remains unidentified.

General observations from the study: By HLA locus, TCR association rates varied in a later analysis, with DRB1 showing the most and HLA-C the fewest. Some V segments could not be told apart, so they were left out, TRBV6-2 and TRBV6-3 among them. No immune exposure information besides CMV serostatus was available.

This TCR derives from a male donor in good health and CMV-seronegative. Sequencing used PBMCs. V is TRBV6-5 and J is TRBJ2-2; D is perhaps TRBD2 (5 bases). The CDR3 DNA reads as TGTGCCAGCAGTTACTTAAGCGGTCCTGGGGGGGAGCTGTTTTTT. Amino acid sequence: CASSYLSGPGGELFF.